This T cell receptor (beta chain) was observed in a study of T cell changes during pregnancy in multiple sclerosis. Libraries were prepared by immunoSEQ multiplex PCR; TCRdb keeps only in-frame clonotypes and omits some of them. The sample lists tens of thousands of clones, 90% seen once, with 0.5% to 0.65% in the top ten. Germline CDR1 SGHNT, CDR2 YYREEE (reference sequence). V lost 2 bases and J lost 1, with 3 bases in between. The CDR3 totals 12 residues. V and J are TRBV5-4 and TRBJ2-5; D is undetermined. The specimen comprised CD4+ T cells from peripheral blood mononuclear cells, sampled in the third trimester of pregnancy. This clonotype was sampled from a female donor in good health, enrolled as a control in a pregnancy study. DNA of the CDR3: TGTGCCAGCAGCTTCGGCCAAGAGACCCAGTACTTC. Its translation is CASSFGQETQYF.